The sequence of this TCR beta chain was determined in a study of shared clonotypes between healthy human individuals. The repertoire was sequenced with immunoSEQ multiplex PCR; TCRdb's copy has only in-frame clones and lacks some. The table includes about 2.4 million clones, over 85% detected once. CDR1 and CDR2 from the germline V gene are LGHNA and YSLEER. This CDR3 has 16 residues. Trimming shortened V by 0 bases and J by 4 bases, and 14 bases separated the two germline ends. The sequenced material came from naive CD4+ T cells sorted from blood. Subset described: CD45RA+ positively selected. The J gene is TRBJ2-3, the V gene TRBV4-3; D gene uncertain. The receptor was derived from a man in his late teens or twenties in good health. As DNA, the CDR3 is TGCGCCAGCAGCCAAGATCGGGCGGTGCAGGCAGATACGCAGTATTTT. Its protein product is CASSQDRAVQADTQYF.